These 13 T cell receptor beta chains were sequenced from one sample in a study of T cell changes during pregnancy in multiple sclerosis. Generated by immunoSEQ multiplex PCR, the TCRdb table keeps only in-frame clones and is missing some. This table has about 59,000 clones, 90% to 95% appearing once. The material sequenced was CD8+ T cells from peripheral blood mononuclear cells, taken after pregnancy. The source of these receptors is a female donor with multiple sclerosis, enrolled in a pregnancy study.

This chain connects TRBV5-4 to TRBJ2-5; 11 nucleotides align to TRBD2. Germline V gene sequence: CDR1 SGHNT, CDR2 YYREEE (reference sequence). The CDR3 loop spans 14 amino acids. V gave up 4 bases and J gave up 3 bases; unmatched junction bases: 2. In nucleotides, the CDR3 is TGTGCCAGCAGCGAGGGACTAGCGGAAGAGACCCAGTACTTC. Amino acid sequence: CASSEGLAEETQYF.

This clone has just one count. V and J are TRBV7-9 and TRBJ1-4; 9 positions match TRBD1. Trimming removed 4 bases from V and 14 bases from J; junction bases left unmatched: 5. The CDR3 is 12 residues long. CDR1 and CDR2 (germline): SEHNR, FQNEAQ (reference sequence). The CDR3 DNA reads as TGTGCCAGCAGCTCACAGGGGGCAAGTCTGTTTTTT. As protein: CASSSQGASLFF.

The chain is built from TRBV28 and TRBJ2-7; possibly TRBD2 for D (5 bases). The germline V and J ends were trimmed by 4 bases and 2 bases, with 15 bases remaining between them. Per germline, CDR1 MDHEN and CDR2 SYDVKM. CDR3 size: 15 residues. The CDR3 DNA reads TGTGCCAGCAGTTCTCCCGGCAGAGGGACCTACGAGCAGTACTTC. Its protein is CASSSPGRGTYEQYF.

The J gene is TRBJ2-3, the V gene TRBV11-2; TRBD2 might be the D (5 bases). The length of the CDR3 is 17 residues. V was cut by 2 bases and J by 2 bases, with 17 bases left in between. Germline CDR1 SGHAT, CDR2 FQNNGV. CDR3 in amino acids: CASSLNSPVAITDTQYF. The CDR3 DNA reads TGTGCCAGCAGCTTAAACTCCCCCGTAGCGATCACAGATACGCAGTATTTT.

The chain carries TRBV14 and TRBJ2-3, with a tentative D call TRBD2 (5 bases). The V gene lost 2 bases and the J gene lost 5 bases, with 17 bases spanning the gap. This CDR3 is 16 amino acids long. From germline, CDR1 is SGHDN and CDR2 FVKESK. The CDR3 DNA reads TGTGCCAGCAGCCAACTTCTCGACCCGGAGGAAGATACGCAGTATTTT. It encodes CASSQLLDPEEDTQYF.

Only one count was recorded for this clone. CDR3 loop: CAISDPSDRVSYEQYF. The CDR3 DNA reads as TGTGCCATCAGTGATCCATCGGACAGGGTGTCCTACGAGCAGTACTTC. The chain combines TRBV10-3 with TRBJ2-7, with 8 positions matching TRBD1. There are 16 residues in the CDR3. V was pared by 3 bases and J by 1 base, with 8 bases of the junction left unmatched. Germline V gives CDR1 ENHRY, CDR2 SYGVKD.

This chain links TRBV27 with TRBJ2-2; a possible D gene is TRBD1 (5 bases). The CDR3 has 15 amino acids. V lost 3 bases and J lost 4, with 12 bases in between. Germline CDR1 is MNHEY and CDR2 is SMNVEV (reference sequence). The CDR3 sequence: CASSFYQGGTGELFF. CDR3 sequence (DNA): TGTGCCAGCAGTTTTTACCAGGGCGGCACCGGGGAGCTGTTTTTT.

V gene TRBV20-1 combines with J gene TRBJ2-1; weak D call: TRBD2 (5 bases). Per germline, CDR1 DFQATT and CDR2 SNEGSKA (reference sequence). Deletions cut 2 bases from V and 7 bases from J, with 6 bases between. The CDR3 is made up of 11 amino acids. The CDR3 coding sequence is TGCAGTGCTAGAAGAGGGAATGAGCAGTTCTTC. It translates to CSARRGNEQFF.

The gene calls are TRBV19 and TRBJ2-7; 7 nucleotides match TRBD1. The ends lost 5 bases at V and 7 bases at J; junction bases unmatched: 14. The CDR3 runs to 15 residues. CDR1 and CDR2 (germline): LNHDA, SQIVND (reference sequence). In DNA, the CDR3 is TGTGCCAGTAGTTTCGGGACAGCTTCCCCCCGGGAGCAGTACTTC. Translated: CASSFGTASPREQYF.

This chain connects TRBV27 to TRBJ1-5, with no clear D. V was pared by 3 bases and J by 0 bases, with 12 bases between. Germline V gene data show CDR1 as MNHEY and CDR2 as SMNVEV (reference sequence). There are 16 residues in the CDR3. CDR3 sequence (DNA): TGTGCCAGCAGTTTCTTAGGAGGTTATAGCAATCAGCCCCAGCATTTT. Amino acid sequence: CASSFLGGYSNQPQHF.

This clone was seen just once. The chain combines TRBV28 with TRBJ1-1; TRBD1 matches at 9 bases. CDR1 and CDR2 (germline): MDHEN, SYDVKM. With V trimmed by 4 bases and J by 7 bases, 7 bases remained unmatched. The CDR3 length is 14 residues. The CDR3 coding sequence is TGTGCCAGCAGTTACAGGGGGCCGTGGCTTGAAGCTTTCTTT. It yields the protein CASSYRGPWLEAFF.

CDR3 sequence: CASSLGQYQETQYF. CDR3 sequence (DNA): TGTGCCAGCAGTTTGGGACAGTACCAAGAGACCCAGTACTTC. V and J are TRBV27 and TRBJ2-5, with TRBD1 matching over 7 bases. Germline CDR1 is MNHEY and CDR2 is SMNVEV (reference sequence). The CDR3 has 14 residues. The J segment lost 0 bases and the V segment lost 3 bases, leaving 1 base of the junction unmatched.

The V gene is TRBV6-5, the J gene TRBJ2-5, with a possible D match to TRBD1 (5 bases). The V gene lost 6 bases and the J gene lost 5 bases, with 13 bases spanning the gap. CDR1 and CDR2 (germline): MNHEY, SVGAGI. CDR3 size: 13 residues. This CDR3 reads CASRDPPGETQYF. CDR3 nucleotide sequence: TGTGCCAGCAGGGACCCCCCAGGGGAGACCCAGTACTTC.